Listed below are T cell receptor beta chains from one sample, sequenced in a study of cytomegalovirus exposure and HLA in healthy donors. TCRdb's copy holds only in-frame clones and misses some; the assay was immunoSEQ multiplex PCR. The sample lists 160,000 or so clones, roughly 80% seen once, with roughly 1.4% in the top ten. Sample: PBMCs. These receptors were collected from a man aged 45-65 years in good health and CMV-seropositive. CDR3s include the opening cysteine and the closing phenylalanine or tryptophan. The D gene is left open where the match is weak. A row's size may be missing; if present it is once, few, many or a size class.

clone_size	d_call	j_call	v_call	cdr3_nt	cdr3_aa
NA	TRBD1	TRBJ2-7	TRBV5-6	TGTGCCAGCAGCTTGTTGCGGGGGACAGGGGCGCGGGAGCAGTACTTC	CASSLLRGTGAREQYF
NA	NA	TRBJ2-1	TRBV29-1	TGCAGCGTTGTAGCGGCTGAATCCTACAATGAGCAGTTCTTC	CSVVAAESYNEQFF
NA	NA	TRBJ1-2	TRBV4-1	TGCGCCAGCAGCCCCGCCCCCGGGACACCTACTCGAGGCTACACCTTC	CASSPAPGTPTRGYTF
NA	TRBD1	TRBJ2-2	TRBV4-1	TGCGCCAGCAGCCAAGTCATTGGGACAGGGTTCCTTCGGGGGGAGCTGTTTTTT	CASSQVIGTGFLRGELFF
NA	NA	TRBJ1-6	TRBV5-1	TGCGCCAGCAGCCACGGGGGGGCAGGTAATTCACCCCTCCACTTT	CASSHGGAGNSPLHF
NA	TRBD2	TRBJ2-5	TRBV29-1	TGCAGCGTTGAGGGGGTGGTACGGCGGGGGGCCGACCAGCGGCAAGAGACCCAGTACTTC	CSVEGVVRRGADQRQETQYF
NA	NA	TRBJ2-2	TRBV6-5	TGTGCCAGCAGTTCGAGGACAGCAAACACCGGGGAGCTGTTTTTT	CASSSRTANTGELFF
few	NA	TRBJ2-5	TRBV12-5	TGTGCTAGTGGTACGGAAGAGACCCAGTACTTC	CASGTEETQYF
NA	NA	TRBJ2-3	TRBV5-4	TGTGCCAGCAGCTTGGGCAGTCGCACAGATACGCAGTATTTT	CASSLGSRTDTQYF
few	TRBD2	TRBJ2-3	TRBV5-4	TGTGCCAGCAGCGCCGGGACTAGCGGGGGGTACGGGCAGTATTTT	CASSAGTSGGYGQYF
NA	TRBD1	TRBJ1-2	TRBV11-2	TGTGCCAGCAGTCCGGACAGGGGGTATGGCTACACCTTC	CASSPDRGYGYTF
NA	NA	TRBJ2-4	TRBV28	TGTGCCATCCGAACCCACAGGGCGCGTAACATTCAGTACTTC	CAIRTHRARNIQYF
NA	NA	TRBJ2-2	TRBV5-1	TGCGCCAGCAGCTTGGCCAGGGACACCGGGGAGCTGTTTTTT	CASSLARDTGELFF
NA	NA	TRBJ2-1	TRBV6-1	TGTGCCAGCACCCCTAGCCGCAATGAGCAGTTCTTC	CASTPSRNEQFF
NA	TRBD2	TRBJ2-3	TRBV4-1	TGCGCCAGCAGCCCATACGGGGGGGCCAGCACAGATACGCAGTATTTT	CASSPYGGASTDTQYF
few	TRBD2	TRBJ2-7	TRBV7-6	TGTGCCAGCAGCTTAGGACTAGCTAACGAGCAGTACTTC	CASSLGLANEQYF
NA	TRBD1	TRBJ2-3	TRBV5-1	TGCGCCAGCAGCTCTTCCGGGACAGGCACAGATACGCAGTATTTT	CASSSSGTGTDTQYF
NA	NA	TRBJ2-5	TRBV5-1	TGCGCCAGCAGCCCTCAGACAAACCAAGAGACCCAGTACTTC	CASSPQTNQETQYF
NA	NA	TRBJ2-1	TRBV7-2	TGTGCCAGCAGCTTAGGCTCCGGCGCGGCGATTAACAATGAGCAGTTCTTC	CASSLGSGAAINNEQFF
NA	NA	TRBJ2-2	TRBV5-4	TGTGCCAGCAGCCACCAGACCGGGGAGCTGTTTTTT	CASSHQTGELFF
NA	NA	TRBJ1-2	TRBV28	TGTGCCAGCAAGCGAAGCGACGGTTCTAACTATGGCTACACCTTC	CASKRSDGSNYGYTF
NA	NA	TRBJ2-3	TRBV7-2	TGTGCCAGCAGCCTCGGACCCAGGGCTAGCACAGATACGCAGTATTTT	CASSLGPRASTDTQYF
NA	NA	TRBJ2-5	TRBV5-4	TGTGCCAGCAGCTCCCCCGACAGCCAAGAGACCCAGTACTTC	CASSSPDSQETQYF
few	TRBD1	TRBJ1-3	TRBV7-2	TGTGCCAGCAGCTTAGCGGGACAGGGTCTTTCTTTCCACGGAAACACCATATATTTT	CASSLAGQGLSFHGNTIYF
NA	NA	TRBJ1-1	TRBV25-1	TGTGCCAGCAGCGGTTTTGAAGCTTTCTTT	CASSGFEAFF
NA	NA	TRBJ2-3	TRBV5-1	TGCGCCAGCAGCTTGGGAAGGACCGGGACTTCTAGCACAGATACGCAGTATTTT	CASSLGRTGTSSTDTQYF
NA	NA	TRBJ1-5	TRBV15	TGTGCCACCAGCAGAGGCAGGGGCCAGCCGAATCAGCCCCAGCATTTT	CATSRGRGQPNQPQHF
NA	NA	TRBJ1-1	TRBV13	TGTGCCAGCAGCCCCTGGGGGAGGAGAACGAACACTGAAGCTTTCTTT	CASSPWGRRTNTEAFF
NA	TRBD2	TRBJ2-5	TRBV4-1	TGCGCCCACCCGGGGGGGGCCCGCCAAGAGACCCAGTACTTC	CAHPGGARQETQYF
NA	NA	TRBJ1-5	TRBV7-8	TGTGCCAGCAGCCTTAGCCCCCTCATGCGCCAGCCCCAGCATTTT	CASSLSPLMRQPQHF
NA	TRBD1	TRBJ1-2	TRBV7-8	TGTGCCAGCAGCTTAGGGAGGACAGGGAATGGCTACACCTTC	CASSLGRTGNGYTF
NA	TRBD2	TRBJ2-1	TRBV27	TGTGCCAGCAGTGGGCCCCAAATAGCGGGAAACTACAATGAGCAGTTCTTC	CASSGPQIAGNYNEQFF